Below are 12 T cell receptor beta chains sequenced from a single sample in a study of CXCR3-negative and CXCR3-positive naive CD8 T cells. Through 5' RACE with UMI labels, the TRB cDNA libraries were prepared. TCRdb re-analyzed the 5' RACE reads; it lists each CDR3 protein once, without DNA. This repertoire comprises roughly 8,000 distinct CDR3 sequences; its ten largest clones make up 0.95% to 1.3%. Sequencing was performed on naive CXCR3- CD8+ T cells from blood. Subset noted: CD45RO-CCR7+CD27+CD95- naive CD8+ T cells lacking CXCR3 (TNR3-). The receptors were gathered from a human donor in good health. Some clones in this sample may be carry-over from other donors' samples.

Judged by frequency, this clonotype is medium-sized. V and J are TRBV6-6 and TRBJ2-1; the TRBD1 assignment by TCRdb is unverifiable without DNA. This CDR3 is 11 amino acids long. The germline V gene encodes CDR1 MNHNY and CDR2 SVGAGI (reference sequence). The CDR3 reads CASSPRAEQFF.

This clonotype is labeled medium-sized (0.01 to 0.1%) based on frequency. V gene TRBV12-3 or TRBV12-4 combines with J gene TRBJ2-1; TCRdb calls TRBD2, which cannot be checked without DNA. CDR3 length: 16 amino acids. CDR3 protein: CASSPLAGGSYNEQFF.

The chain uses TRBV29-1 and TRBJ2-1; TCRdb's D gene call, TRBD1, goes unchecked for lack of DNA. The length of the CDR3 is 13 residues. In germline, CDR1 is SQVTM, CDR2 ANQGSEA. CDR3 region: CSGFMARGISQFF.

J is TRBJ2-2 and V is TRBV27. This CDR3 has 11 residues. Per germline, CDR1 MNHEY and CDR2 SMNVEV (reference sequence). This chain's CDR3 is CASSLSGELFF.

The CDR3 loop reads CSARSLTDYEQYF. The V and J genes are TRBV20-1 and TRBJ2-7; TCRdb calls TRBD1, which cannot be checked without DNA. The CDR3 extends over 13 amino acids. CDR1 and CDR2 (germline): DFQATT, SNEGSKA (reference sequence).

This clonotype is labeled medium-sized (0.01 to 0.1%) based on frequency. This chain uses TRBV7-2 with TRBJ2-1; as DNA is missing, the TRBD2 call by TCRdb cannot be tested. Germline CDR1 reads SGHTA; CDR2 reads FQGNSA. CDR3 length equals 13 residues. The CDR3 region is CASSLGGGNEQFF.

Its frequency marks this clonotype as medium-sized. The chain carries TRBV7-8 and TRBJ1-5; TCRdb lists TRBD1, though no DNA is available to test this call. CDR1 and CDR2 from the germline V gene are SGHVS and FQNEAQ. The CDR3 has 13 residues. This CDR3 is CASTQGSNQPQHF.

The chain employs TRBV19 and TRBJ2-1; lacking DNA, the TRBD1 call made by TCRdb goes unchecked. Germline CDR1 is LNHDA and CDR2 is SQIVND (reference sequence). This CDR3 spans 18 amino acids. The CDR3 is CASSIDRAPGQGYNEQFF.

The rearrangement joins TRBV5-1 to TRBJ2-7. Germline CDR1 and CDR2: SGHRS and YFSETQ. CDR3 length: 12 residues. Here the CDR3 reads CASSGSNYEQYF.

CDR3 sequence reads: CSAREALRDNEQFF. This rearrangement joins TRBV20-1 to TRBJ2-1; the TRBD2 assignment by TCRdb is unverifiable without DNA. This CDR3 is 14 amino acids long. Per germline, CDR1 DFQATT and CDR2 SNEGSKA (reference sequence).

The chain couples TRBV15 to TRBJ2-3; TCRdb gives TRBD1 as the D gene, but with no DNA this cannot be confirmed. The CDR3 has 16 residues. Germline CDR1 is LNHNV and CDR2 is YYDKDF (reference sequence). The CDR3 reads CATSRVRGTVTDTQYF. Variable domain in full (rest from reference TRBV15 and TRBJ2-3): DAMVIQNPRYQVTQFGKPVTLSCSQTLNHNVMYWYQQKSSQAPKLLFHYYDKDFNNEADTPDNFQSRRPNTSFCFLDIRSPGLGDTAMYLCATSRVRGTVTDTQYFGPGTRLTVL.

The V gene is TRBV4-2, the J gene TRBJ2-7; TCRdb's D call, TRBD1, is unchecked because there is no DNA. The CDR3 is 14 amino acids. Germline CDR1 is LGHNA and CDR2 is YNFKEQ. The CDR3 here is CASSPVGPLYEQYF.